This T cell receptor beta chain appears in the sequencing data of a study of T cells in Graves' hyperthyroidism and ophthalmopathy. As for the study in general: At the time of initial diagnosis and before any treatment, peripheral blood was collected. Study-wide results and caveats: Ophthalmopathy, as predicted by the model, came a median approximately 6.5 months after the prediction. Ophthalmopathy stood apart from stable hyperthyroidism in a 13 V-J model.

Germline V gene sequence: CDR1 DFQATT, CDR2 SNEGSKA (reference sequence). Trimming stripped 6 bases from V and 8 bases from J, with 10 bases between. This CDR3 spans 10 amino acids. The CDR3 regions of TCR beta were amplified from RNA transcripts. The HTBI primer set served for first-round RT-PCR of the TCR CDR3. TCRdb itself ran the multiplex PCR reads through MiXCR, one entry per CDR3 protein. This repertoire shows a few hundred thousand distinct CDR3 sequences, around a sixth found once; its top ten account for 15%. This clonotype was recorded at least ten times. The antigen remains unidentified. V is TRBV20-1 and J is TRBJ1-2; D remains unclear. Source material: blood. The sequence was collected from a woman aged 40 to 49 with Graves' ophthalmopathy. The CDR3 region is CSAPTRGYTF. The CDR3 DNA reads TGCAGTGCCCCCACTAGGGGCTACACCTTC.